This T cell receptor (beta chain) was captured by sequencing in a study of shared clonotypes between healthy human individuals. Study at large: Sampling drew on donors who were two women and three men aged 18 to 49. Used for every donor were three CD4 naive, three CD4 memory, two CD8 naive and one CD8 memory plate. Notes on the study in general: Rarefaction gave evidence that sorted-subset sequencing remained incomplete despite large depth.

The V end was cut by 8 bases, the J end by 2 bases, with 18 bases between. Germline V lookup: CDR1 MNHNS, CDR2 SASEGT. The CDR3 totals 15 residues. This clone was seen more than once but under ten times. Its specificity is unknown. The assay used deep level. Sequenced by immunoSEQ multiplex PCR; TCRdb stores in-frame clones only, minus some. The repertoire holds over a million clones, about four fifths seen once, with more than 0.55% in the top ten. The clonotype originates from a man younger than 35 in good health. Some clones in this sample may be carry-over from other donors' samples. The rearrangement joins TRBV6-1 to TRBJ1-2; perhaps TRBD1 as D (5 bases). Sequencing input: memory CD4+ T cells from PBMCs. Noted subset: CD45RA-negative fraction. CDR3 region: CASLGTAWGNYGYTF. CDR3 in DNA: TGTGCCAGCTTGGGGACCGCGTGGGGGAACTATGGCTACACCTTC.